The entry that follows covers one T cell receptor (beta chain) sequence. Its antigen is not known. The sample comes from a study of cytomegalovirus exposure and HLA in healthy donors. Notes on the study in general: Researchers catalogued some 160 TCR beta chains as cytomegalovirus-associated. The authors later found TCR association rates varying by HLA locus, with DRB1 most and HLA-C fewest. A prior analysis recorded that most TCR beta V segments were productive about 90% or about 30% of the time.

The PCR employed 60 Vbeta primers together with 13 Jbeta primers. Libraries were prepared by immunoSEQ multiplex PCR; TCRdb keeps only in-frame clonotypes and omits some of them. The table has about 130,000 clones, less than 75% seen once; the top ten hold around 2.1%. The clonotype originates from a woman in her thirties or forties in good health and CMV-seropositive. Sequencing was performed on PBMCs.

The CDR3 here is CASSSTGAGTEAFF. CDR3 DNA: TGCGCCAGCAGCTCCACAGGGGCGGGCACTGAAGCTTTCTTT. The chain has TRBV5-1 and TRBJ1-1; 7 bases are a match to TRBD1. V shed 3 bases, J shed 4 bases, and the junction held 6 bases outside the gene matches. CDR3 length: 14 residues. CDR1 and CDR2 from the germline V gene are SGHRS and YFSETQ.